The 9 T cell receptor beta chains in this list originate from one sample, sequenced in a study of T cells in localized non-small cell lung cancer. Repertoires were generated with immunoSEQ multiplex PCR, while TCRdb's copy carries only in-frame clones and drops some. The sample records tens of thousands of clones, roughly nine tenths being singletons. This material consisted of PBMCs, taken before any cancer treatment. These receptors were taken from a man aged 35 to 69 with stage II lung adenocarcinoma.

The chain couples TRBV6-1 to TRBJ2-7; no firm D call. The V end was cut by 1 base, the J end by 4 bases, with 8 bases between. The CDR3 has 13 amino acids. From germline, CDR1 is MNHNS and CDR2 SASEGT. The CDR3 loop is CASSEGTAYEQYV. The CDR3 coding sequence is TGTGCCAGCAGTGAAGGGACCGCTTACGAGCAGTACGTC.

The chain has TRBV11-2 and TRBJ2-2, with D perhaps given as TRBD1 or TRBD2 (5 bases each). The V and J ends lost 5 bases and 3 bases respectively, with 16 bases between them. The CDR3 has 16 amino acids. Germline CDR1 reads SGHAT; CDR2 reads FQNNGV. This chain's CDR3 is CASSPYIGTHTGELFF. The CDR3 DNA reads TGTGCCAGCAGCCCGTACATTGGGACCCACACCGGGGAGCTGTTTTTT.

The rearrangement uses TRBV19 and TRBJ1-5; tentative D call: TRBD1 (5 bases). The germline V gene has CDR1 LNHDA and CDR2 SQIVND (reference sequence). Trimming left V 5 bases short and J 15 bases short, with 23 bases between. CDR3 size: 14 residues. The CDR3 DNA sequence: TGTGCCAGTAGTCCCGAACCGGGGCCCCTCCGCAGGCATTTT. This encodes CASSPEPGPLRRHF.

The V and J genes are TRBV4-1 and TRBJ1-1; TRBD1 aligns across 7 bases. The CDR3 is made up of 14 amino acids. CDR1 is MGHRA and CDR2 is YSYEKL in the germline V gene. Losses at the gene ends were 1 base for V and 4 bases for J; bases not matched to a gene: 3. CDR3 nucleotide sequence: TGCGCCAGCAGCCAAGGACAGGGTGGCACTGAAGCTTTCTTT. It yields the protein CASSQGQGGTEAFF.

This chain joins TRBV9 and TRBJ2-5; no clear D gene. The CDR3 sequence is 13 residues long. Looked up from germline, CDR1 is SGDLS and CDR2 is YYNGEE. Trimming removed 0 bases from V and 5 bases from J, with 8 bases in between. For the CDR3, the DNA is TGTGCCAGCAGCGTAGCTGCGCGGGAGACCCAGTACTTC. Protein product: CASSVAARETQYF.

The V gene is TRBV15, the J gene TRBJ2-4; a possible D gene is TRBD1 (6 bases). The CDR3 is 15 residues long. Trimming stripped 3 bases from V and 1 base from J, with 10 bases between. From germline, CDR1 is LNHNV and CDR2 YYDKDF (reference sequence). CDR3 residues: CATSRGTGAKNIQYF. The CDR3, as DNA: TGTGCCACCAGCAGGGGCACAGGGGCCAAAAACATTCAGTACTTC.

The rearrangement joins TRBV10-2 to TRBJ1-1, with 7 bases that match TRBD1. The CDR3 has 14 amino acids. Per germline, CDR1 WSHSY and CDR2 SAAADI. J lost 4 bases, V lost 7 bases, and 9 bases had no gene match. CDR3 DNA: TGCGCCAGCACGACCTTAAGGACAGGCACTGAAGCTTTCTTT. This codes for CASTTLRTGTEAFF.

The chain couples TRBV6-1 to TRBJ2-7; 9 bases agree with TRBD1. Germline CDR1 is MNHNS and CDR2 is SASEGT. This CDR3 contains 13 residues. Trimming cost V 4 bases and J 6 bases; bases outside gene matches: 4. The CDR3: CASSAQGASEQYV. The CDR3 DNA follows: TGTGCCAGCAGTGCACAGGGGGCGAGCGAGCAGTACGTC.

The genes are TRBV9 and TRBJ2-5, with unresolved D. V lost 0 bases and J 3 bases, leaving 0 bases between the germline ends. The length of the CDR3 is 11 residues. Germline loops: CDR1 SGDLS, CDR2 YYNGEE. For the CDR3, the DNA is TGTGCCAGCAGCGTAGAAGAGACCCAGTACTTC. Its protein is CASSVEETQYF.